This TCR beta chain was identified during a study of T cell responses to AZD1222 COVID-19 vaccine. Study-wide findings and caveats: Among the donors, most were white British and more were female, and clonal diversity was possibly underestimated. Nearly half of spike-specific TCRs reportedly go after variant regions that carry no mutations.

The CDR3 loop spans 15 amino acids. Germline assignment: CDR1 MNHEY and CDR2 SMNVEV (reference sequence). Trimming took 0 bases from V and 8 from J, leaving 13 bases between them. Assay used: immunoSEQ multiplex PCR; TCRdb lists only in-frame clones, some missing. Of some 130,000 clones in the sample, about 93% are singletons; the top ten hold approximately 6.8%. With regard to this clone: What it binds is not known.

Sequences were derived from peripheral blood, sampled 28 days after the second AZD1222 dose. This TCR derives from an adult who received the AZD1222 COVID-19 vaccine. The chain is built from TRBV27 and TRBJ1-4; TRBD1 is a possible D gene (6 bases). The CDR3 DNA sequence: TGTGCCAGCAGTTTATCCCAGGGGAGAGGCGAAAAACTGTTTTTT. This codes for CASSLSQGRGEKLFF. Full variable domain (missing parts from reference TRBV27 and TRBJ1-4): EAQVTQNPRYLITVTGKKLTVTCSQNMNHEYMSWYRQDPGLGLRQIYYSMNVEVTDKGDVPEGYKVSRKEKRNFPLILESPSPNQTSLYFCASSLSQGRGEKLFFGSGTQLSVL.